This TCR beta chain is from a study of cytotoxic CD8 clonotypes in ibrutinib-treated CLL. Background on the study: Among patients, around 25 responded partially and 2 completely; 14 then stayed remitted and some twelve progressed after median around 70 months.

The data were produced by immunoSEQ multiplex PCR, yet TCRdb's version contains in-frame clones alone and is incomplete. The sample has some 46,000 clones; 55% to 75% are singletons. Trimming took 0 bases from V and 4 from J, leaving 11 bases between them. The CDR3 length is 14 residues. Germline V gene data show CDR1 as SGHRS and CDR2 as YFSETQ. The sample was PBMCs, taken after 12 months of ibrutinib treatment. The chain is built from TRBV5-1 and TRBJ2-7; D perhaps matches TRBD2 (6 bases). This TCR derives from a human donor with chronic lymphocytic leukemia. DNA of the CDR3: TGCGCCAGCAGCTTGGGACTAGTTAGTTACGAGCAGTACTTC. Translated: CASSLGLVSYEQYF.